This T cell receptor beta chain was recovered during a study of blood T cells in healthy people across ages. Overall study findings and caveats: Changes seen in expanded clonotypes were possibly confounded by donor CMV status left unknown.

A J-beta primer mix and a sample-barcoded 5' primer were used in a second PCR of about 6 to 12 cycles. TCRdb re-analysed the 5' RACE reads in MiXCR, keeping a single row per CDR3 protein. The repertoire has hundreds of thousands of distinct CDR3 sequences, about 21% of them found once; the top ten carry roughly 3.4%. Per germline, CDR1 KGHSH and CDR2 LQKENI. V was shortened by 1 base and J by 5 bases, with 8 bases between the two germline ends. The CDR3 sequence is 13 residues long. Each sample provided at least 5.5 micrograms of extracted total RNA. A word on this clonotype: The antigen is not known.

J is TRBJ1-1 and V is TRBV18; D is ambiguous. The receptor's source is a man between 65 and 79 years old in good health. The material sequenced was blood. CDR3 sequence: CASSPLQLTEAFF. CDR3 in DNA: TGTGCCAGCTCACCACTCCAGTTGACTGAAGCTTTCTTT.